This T cell receptor beta chain was sequenced for a study of cytomegalovirus exposure and HLA in healthy donors. This CDR3 region has 15 residues. The germline gives CDR1 ENHRY, CDR2 SYGVKD. Trimming removed 8 bases at V and 2 bases at J, with 19 bases between. 13 Jbeta primers and 60 Vbeta primers were used for the PCR. Clones were read by immunoSEQ multiplex PCR, and TCRdb kept only the in-frame ones, dropping some. Of around 280,000 clones listed, 80% to 90% were seen once; the top ten hold about 2%. Study outcomes and limitations: Later analysis indicated greater clonal expansion among HLA-associated TCR beta chains than among equally common other chains. The likely explanation for a cluster of highly shared sequence variants was sequencing artifact. According to the study, some 160 TCR beta chains were cytomegalovirus-associated.

As for this clone: Its target is not known.

The sequenced sample consisted of PBMCs. V is TRBV10-3 and J is TRBJ2-7, with D perhaps TRBD1 (6 bases). The receptor was derived from a woman under 30 in good health and CMV-seronegative. CDR3 nucleotide sequence: TGTGCCATCGGGGGCCGGGACACGCTAACCTACGAGCAGTACTTC. Protein: CAIGGRDTLTYEQYF.